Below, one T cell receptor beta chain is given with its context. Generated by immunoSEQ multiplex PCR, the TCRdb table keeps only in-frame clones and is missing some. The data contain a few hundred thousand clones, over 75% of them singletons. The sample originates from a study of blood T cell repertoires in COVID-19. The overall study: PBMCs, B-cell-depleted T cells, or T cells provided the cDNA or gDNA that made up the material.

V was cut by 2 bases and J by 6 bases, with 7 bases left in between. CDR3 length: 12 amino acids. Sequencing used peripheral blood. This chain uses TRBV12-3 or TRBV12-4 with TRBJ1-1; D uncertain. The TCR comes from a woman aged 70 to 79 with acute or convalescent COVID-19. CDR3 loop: CASSLNEAEAFF. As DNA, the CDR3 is TGTGCCAGCAGTTTAAATGAGGCTGAAGCTTTCTTT.